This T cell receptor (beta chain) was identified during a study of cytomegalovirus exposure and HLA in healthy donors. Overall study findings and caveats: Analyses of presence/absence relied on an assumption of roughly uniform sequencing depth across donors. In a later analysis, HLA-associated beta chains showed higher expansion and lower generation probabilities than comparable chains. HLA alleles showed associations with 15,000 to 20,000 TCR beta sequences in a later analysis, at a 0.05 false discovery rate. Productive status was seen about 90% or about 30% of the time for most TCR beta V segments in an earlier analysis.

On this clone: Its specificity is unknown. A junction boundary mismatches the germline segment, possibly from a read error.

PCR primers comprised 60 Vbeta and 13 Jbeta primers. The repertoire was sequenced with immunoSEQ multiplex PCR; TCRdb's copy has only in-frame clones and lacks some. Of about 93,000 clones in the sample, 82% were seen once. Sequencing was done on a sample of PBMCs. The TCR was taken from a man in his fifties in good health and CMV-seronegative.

The CDR3 loop is CASSYSPGGNYGYPF. The CDR3 DNA sequence: TGTGCCAGCAGTTACTCCCCAGGGGGCAACTATGGCTACCCCTTC. This chain links TRBV6-5 with TRBJ1-2, with 8 bases identical to TRBD1. Looked up from germline, CDR1 is MNHEY and CDR2 is SVGAGI. This CDR3 has 15 residues.